The 3 T cell receptor beta chains given below trace back to one sample, sequenced in a study of cytomegalovirus exposure and HLA in healthy donors. PCR amplification relied on 60 Vbeta primers (plus 13 Jbeta primers). Profiled with immunoSEQ multiplex PCR; TCRdb holds only in-frame clones, not every one. This table holds 100,000 or so clones, around three quarters found once. Sequencing input: PBMCs. The receptors were sampled from a female donor in good health and CMV-seropositive.

This chain uses TRBV19 with TRBJ1-5; the match to TRBD1 covers 11 bases. The junction had 11 bases not matched to a gene; V was cut back by 8 bases and J by 5 bases. The CDR3 is made up of 16 amino acids. Germline lookup yields CDR1 LNHDA and CDR2 SQIVND (reference sequence). In DNA form, the CDR3 reads TGTGCCAGTTCCCAGAGGACAGGGGGCCCCGATCAGCCCCAGCATTTT. This codes for CASSQRTGGPDQPQHF.

J is TRBJ2-5 and V is TRBV15, with D perhaps matching TRBD2 (6 bases). The length of the CDR3 is 14 residues. CDR1 LNHNV and CDR2 YYDKDF come from the germline V gene (reference sequence). V lost 3 bases and J lost 4, with 12 bases in between. DNA for the CDR3: TGTGCCACCAGCAGCGGGACTGGAATAGAGACCCAGTACTTC. Encoded protein: CATSSGTGIETQYF.

The CDR3 bases are TGCGCCAGCAGCTTGAACAGTAACACTGAAGCTTTCTTT. It translates to CASSLNSNTEAFF. The chain has TRBV5-1 and TRBJ1-1; the D is unclear. Germline loops: CDR1 SGHRS, CDR2 YFSETQ. The CDR3 sequence is 13 residues long. Trimming shortened V by 1 base and J by 2 bases, and 6 bases separated the two germline ends.